The clone carrying this TCR beta chain was seen a handful of times. Antigen specificity is unknown. This entry belongs to a study of T-cell memory formation after mild COVID-19. Overall study results and limits: For contracting clones, CD4+ ones sat mainly in CM and EM, CD8+ in EMRA.

TCRdb re-analysed the 5' RACE reads in MiXCR, keeping a single row per CDR3 protein. The table records around 90,000 distinct CDR3 sequences, about 13% of them present only once. The material sequenced was PBMCs or a T cell subset sorted from them (not recorded which). The sequence derives from an adult woman who had mild COVID-19 (a few samples of this study predate the infection). Cell type and time point are not known.

The CDR3 nucleotides are TGTGCCAGCAGCCCGTATCGCCGGACTAGTAAGAAAGAGACCCAGTACTTC. It is translated as CASSPYRRTSKKETQYF. V is TRBV7-9 and J is TRBJ2-5; 7 nucleotides agree with TRBD2. Germline V gene lookup returns CDR1 SEHNR and CDR2 FQNEAQ (reference sequence). CDR3 length: 17 residues. The ends lost 5 bases at V and 3 bases at J; junction bases unmatched: 15.